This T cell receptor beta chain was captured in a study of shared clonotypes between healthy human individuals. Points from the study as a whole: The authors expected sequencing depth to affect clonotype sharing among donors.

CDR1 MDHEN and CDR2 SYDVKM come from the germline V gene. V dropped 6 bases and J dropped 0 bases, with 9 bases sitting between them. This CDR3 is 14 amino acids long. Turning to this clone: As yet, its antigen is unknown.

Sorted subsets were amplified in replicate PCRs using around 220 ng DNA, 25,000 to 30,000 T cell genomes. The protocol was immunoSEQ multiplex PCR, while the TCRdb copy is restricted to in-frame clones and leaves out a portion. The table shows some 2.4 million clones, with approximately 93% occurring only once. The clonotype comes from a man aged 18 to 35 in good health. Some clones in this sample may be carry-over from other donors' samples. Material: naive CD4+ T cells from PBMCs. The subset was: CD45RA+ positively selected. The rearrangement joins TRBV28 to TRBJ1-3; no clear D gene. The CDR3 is CASSPRNSGNTIYF. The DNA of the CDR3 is TGTGCCAGCAGCCCCCGGAACTCTGGAAACACCATATATTTT.